This TCR beta chain was observed in a study of T cell repertoires in cytomegalovirus infection. The wider study: Well-studied HLA-B-restricted epitopes and recently identified HLA-C-restricted epitopes of CMV were both used in the study. Study conclusions and caveats: The study found HLA-C-restricted CMV-specific TCR beta clonotypes dominating the ex vivo response. Adding up the frequency of public TCR beta families identified people who carried CMV plus the relevant HLA.

As regards this clonotype: What it binds is not known.

Each CDR3 protein gets one entry after TCRdb re-called the reads with MiXCR. This sample has approximately 71,000 distinct CDR3 sequences, with about 20% found just once. The receptor comes from a human donor in good health (CMV status not recorded). Some clones in this sample may be carry-over from other donors' samples. This sample comprised CD8+ T cells from cultured PBMCs, obtained from culture after CMV antigen stimulation.

The CDR3 coding sequence is TGTGCCAGCAGCTCCCCGGGGAGCGGGGAAAACTACGAGCAGTACTTC. Translating it yields CASSSPGSGENYEQYF. The chain recombines TRBV7-9 with TRBJ2-7; 7 bases are shared with TRBD2. The J segment lost 3 bases and the V segment lost 4 bases, leaving 12 bases of the junction unmatched. The length of the CDR3 is 16 residues. From germline, CDR1 is SEHNR and CDR2 FQNEAQ (reference sequence).